This passage covers 19 T cell receptor beta chains from one sample sequenced in a study of cytomegalovirus exposure and HLA in healthy donors. Use of 60 Vbeta and 13 Jbeta primers characterized the PCR. Sequencing was performed with immunoSEQ multiplex PCR; in TCRdb, only in-frame clones are kept and a portion is missing. The sample lists around 99,000 clones; roughly 80% were seen once. Sequenced material: PBMCs. These receptors came from a man younger than 45 in good health and CMV-seropositive.

The rearrangement uses TRBV5-5 and TRBJ2-7; D is perhaps TRBD2 (5 bases). CDR3 length equals 16 residues. Germline values: CDR1 SGHKS, CDR2 YYEKEE (reference sequence). V was cut by 3 bases and J by 0 bases, with 16 bases left in between. The DNA for the CDR3 is TGTGCCAGCAGCTCTTTTTCGACGGGGAGCTCCTACGAGCAGTACTTC. It encodes CASSSFSTGSSYEQYF.

This chain uses TRBV4-1 with TRBJ2-7; 7 bases align to TRBD2. J gave up 2 bases and V 0 bases, and 7 bases lay outside the gene matches. Germline loops: CDR1 MGHRA, CDR2 YSYEKL. The CDR3 has 16 amino acids. The CDR3 protein is CASSQDRSGGTYEQYF. The CDR3 DNA follows: TGCGCCAGCAGCCAAGATCGATCGGGGGGAACCTACGAGCAGTACTTC.

The chain joins TRBV4-2 to TRBJ2-2; D gene uncertain. Germline V gives CDR1 LGHNA, CDR2 YNFKEQ. V lost 3 bases and J 7 bases, leaving 6 bases between the germline ends. The CDR3 has 12 amino acids. Here the CDR3 reads CASSQYSGELFF. CDR3 sequence (DNA): TGTGCCAGCAGCCAGTACAGCGGGGAGCTGTTTTTT.

The chain recombines TRBV18 with TRBJ2-1; TRBD2 matches at 11 bases. Germline assignment: CDR1 KGHSH and CDR2 LQKENI. J lost 7 bases, V lost 6 bases, and 8 bases had no gene match. The CDR3 totals 15 residues. The CDR3 coding sequence is TGTGCCAGCTCCCCTATAGCGGGGGGGAGAAATGAGCAGTTCTTC. This translates into CASSPIAGGRNEQFF.

The V and J genes are TRBV10-3 and TRBJ1-1; TRBD1 is a possible D gene (5 bases). The CDR3 contains 13 residues. Trimming pared 3 bases from V and 1 base from J, leaving 6 bases between. CDR1 and CDR2 from the germline V gene are ENHRY and SYGVKD. The CDR3 protein is CAISERGNTEAFF. In nucleotides, the CDR3 is TGTGCCATCAGTGAAAGGGGGAACACTGAAGCTTTCTTT.

The genes are TRBV28 and TRBJ1-2; TRBD1 is a possible D gene (5 bases). Germline assignment: CDR1 MDHEN and CDR2 SYDVKM. V lost 2 bases, J lost 8 bases, and 15 bases lay in between. The CDR3 consists of 14 residues. CDR3 bases: TGTGCCAGCAGTTTAGGGGCAGGGTCAGGCGGCTACACCTTC. It yields the protein CASSLGAGSGGYTF.

V gene TRBV5-4 combines with J gene TRBJ2-3; 9 bases line up with TRBD2. The J segment lost 2 bases and the V segment lost 4 bases, leaving 2 bases of the junction unmatched. Per germline, CDR1 SGHNT and CDR2 YYREEE (reference sequence). The CDR3 extends over 14 amino acids. The CDR3 reads CASSSGGSTDTQYF. CDR3 bases: TGTGCCAGCAGCAGCGGGGGGTCCACAGATACGCAGTATTTT.

The chain carries TRBV9 and TRBJ2-5, with D unclear. The J call is in doubt because the DNA end fits TRBJ2-7 better. The CDR3 totals 14 residues. Germline loops: CDR1 SGDLS, CDR2 YYNGEE. Here the CDR3 DNA reads TGTGCCAGCAGCGTAGTTCCGAGCTCCTACGAGCAGTACTTC. It yields the protein CASSVVPSSYEQYF.

The chain joins TRBV6-5 to TRBJ1-4, with D hard to call. In germline, CDR1 is MNHEY, CDR2 SVGAGI. CDR3 size: 15 residues. V dropped 6 bases and J dropped 0 bases, with 11 bases sitting between them. DNA of the CDR3: TGTGCCAGCAGGCCCGACTCCTCAACTAATGAAAAACTGTTTTTT. Its protein is CASRPDSSTNEKLFF.

The chain is built from TRBV6-5 and TRBJ1-2, with 10 bases matching TRBD1. V dropped 0 bases and J dropped 8; count of bases not matched to a gene: 3. The CDR3 runs to 14 residues. Germline-derived CDR1 and CDR2 are MNHEY and SVGAGI. The CDR3 DNA sequence: TGTGCCAGCAGTTACTCGGACAGGGGGAACGGCTACACCTTC. Amino acid sequence: CASSYSDRGNGYTF.

V is TRBV19 and J is TRBJ1-6; D unclear. V lost 3 bases, J lost 7 bases, and 10 bases lay in between. CDR1 LNHDA and CDR2 SQIVND come from the germline V gene (reference sequence). The CDR3 spans 14 residues. The CDR3 spells CASSIEPINSPLHF. The CDR3 bases are TGTGCCAGTAGTATCGAGCCTATCAATTCACCCCTCCACTTT.

The chain uses TRBV2 and TRBJ2-7; 7 bases are shared with TRBD1. The junction had 8 bases not matched to a gene; V was cut back by 6 bases and J by 3 bases. Germline V CDR1 and CDR2: SNHLY, FYNNEI. The CDR3 consists of 14 residues. The CDR3 reads CASRETGFSYEQYF. The CDR3 bases are TGTGCCAGCAGGGAGACAGGGTTCAGCTACGAGCAGTACTTC.

This clone occurred a few times. V usage is TRBV7-9 and J usage is TRBJ2-7, with 7 bases identical to TRBD1. In germline, CDR1 is SEHNR, CDR2 FQNEAQ (reference sequence). The CDR3 extends over 13 amino acids. J was trimmed by 3 bases and V by 10 bases; bases with no gene match: 9. The CDR3 nucleotides read TGTGCCACCTCCGGGGACAGAGTCTACGAGCAGTACTTC. Translation: CATSGDRVYEQYF.

V is TRBV11-2 and J is TRBJ2-7; TRBD1 might be the D (6 bases). Trimming removed 5 bases from V and 6 bases from J, with 11 bases in between. Germline CDR1 SGHAT, CDR2 FQNNGV. This CDR3 region has 12 residues. The CDR3 sequence is CASSLIQGEQYF. In DNA form, the CDR3 reads TGTGCCAGCAGCCTTATACAGGGCGAGCAGTACTTC. Looking up the rest from reference TRBV11-2 and TRBJ2-7 gives the full variable domain: EAGVAQSPRYKIIEKRQSVAFWCNPISGHATLYWYQQILGQGPKLLIQFQNNGVVDDSQLPKDRFSAERLKGVDSTLKIQPAKLEDSAVYLCASSLIQGEQYFGPGTRLTVT.

V gene TRBV10-1 combines with J gene TRBJ2-1; D possibly corresponds to TRBD1 (6 bases). Trimming removed 8 bases from V and 3 bases from J, with 14 bases in between. CDR3 length: 14 residues. Germline CDR1 WNHNN, CDR2 SYGVQD (reference sequence). For the CDR3, the DNA is TGCGCCAGCGATAGACAGGATAACTACAATGAGCAGTTCTTC. Its translation: CASDRQDNYNEQFF.

This rearrangement joins TRBV7-6 to TRBJ2-3; 12 bases map to TRBD2. Germline assignment: CDR1 SGHVS and CDR2 FNYEAQ. V trimming: 4 bases; J trimming: 2 bases; junction bases outside the gene matches: 4. The CDR3 loop spans 16 amino acids. The CDR3 region is CASSYTSGGYTDTQYF. In nucleotides, the CDR3 is TGTGCCAGCAGCTATACTAGCGGGGGGTACACAGATACGCAGTATTTT.

The J gene is TRBJ1-5, the V gene TRBV19; 8 bases are shared with TRBD1. Germline V gene data show CDR1 as LNHDA and CDR2 as SQIVND (reference sequence). There are 13 residues in the CDR3. Trimming took 10 bases from V and 3 from J; bases not matched to a gene: 5. In nucleotides, the CDR3 is TGTGCCACCCGGACAGGGTTCAATCAGCCCCAGCATTTT. It codes for CATRTGFNQPQHF.

Worth noting for this clone: At one of its ends the junction is not consistent with the germline gene, which may arise from a read error. This sample also contains other DNA sequences that code for the same CDR3. The chain combines TRBV2 with TRBJ2-5, with 8 positions matching TRBD2. The CDR3 runs 13 residues. CDR1 SNHLY and CDR2 FYNNEI come from the germline V gene. CDR3 nucleotides: TGCGCCAGCGAGTCGGGGGGGCTGGAGACCCAGTACTTC. Amino acid sequence: CASESGGLETQYF.

The chain recombines TRBV6-6 with TRBJ2-5; the match to TRBD2 covers 7 bases. V lost 2 bases to trimming and J lost 4 bases; unmatched junction nucleotides: 1. CDR3 length: 13 residues. The germline gives CDR1 MNHNY, CDR2 SVGAGI (reference sequence). The CDR3 region has the DNA TGTGCCAGCAGTTACCCGGGGGGAGAGACCCAGTACTTC. It specifies CASSYPGGETQYF.